In its sample, the clone carrying this T cell receptor (beta chain) was seen many times. This entry comes from a study of patients and donors after allogeneic stem cell transplantation. CDR3 length: 16 residues. Germline values: CDR1 DFQATT, CDR2 SNEGSKA (reference sequence). Trimming shortened V by 0 bases and J by 6 bases, and 17 bases separated the two germline ends. In TCRdb, the RT-PCR reads were re-called with MiXCR into one record per CDR3 protein. The profile shows about 230,000 distinct CDR3 sequences, about 14% of them singletons. J is TRBJ2-2 and V is TRBV20-1; a weak D match, TRBD2 (5 bases). This TCR came from a human donor who was either an allogeneic HSCT recipient or a stem cell or donor lymphocyte infusion donor (not recorded which). It is not recorded whose cells these are; they may come from a transplant donor. The sequenced sample consisted of blood, either unsorted or a sorted T cell fraction (not recorded which). In nucleotides, the CDR3 is TGCAGTGCTAGAGAAAGTGAGGGTACAAGTGCCGGGGAGCTGTTTTTT. Amino acids: CSARESEGTSAGELFF.